The 21 T cell receptor beta chains below were found in one sample sequenced in a study of blood T cell repertoires in COVID-19. Assay: immunoSEQ multiplex PCR; the TCRdb copy retains only in-frame clones and omits some. This table holds a few hundred thousand clones, less than 90% found once. Sequencing used PBMCs or T cells enriched from blood (not recorded which). The receptors were sampled from a woman aged 25 to 45 who had recovered from COVID-19.

As regards this clone: At one of its ends the junction is not consistent with the germline gene, which may arise from a read error. The rearrangement links TRBV4-1 to TRBJ2-7, with 7 bases identical to TRBD2. CDR1 is MGHRA, CDR2 YSYEKL, per germline. The CDR3 spans 11 residues. The CDR3 is CASSQAGLPTF. The CDR3 region has the DNA TGCGCCAGCAGCCAAGCGGGACTACCAACCTTC.

The chain carries TRBV7-9 and TRBJ2-1; 9 nucleotides align to TRBD2. Trimming cost V 1 base and J 8 bases; bases outside gene matches: 6. This CDR3 has 15 amino acids. CDR1 and CDR2 from the germline V gene are SEHNR and FQNEAQ (reference sequence). The CDR3: CASSLGAGGPDEQFF. For the CDR3, the DNA is TGTGCCAGCAGCTTAGGGGCGGGAGGGCCCGATGAGCAGTTCTTC.

The rearrangement joins TRBV7-8 to TRBJ2-1; tentative D call: TRBD2 (6 bases). The CDR3 extends over 17 amino acids. Trimming left V 4 bases short and J 7 bases short, with 23 bases between. Germline V lookup: CDR1 SGHVS, CDR2 FQNEAQ. This CDR3 is CASSSGAGTQRGNEQFF. CDR3 in DNA: TGTGCCAGCAGCTCCGGAGCCGGGACTCAGAGGGGTAATGAGCAGTTCTTC.

The J gene is TRBJ1-1, the V gene TRBV12-3 or TRBV12-4, with 7 nucleotides matching TRBD1. J gave up 7 bases and V 6 bases, and 8 bases lay outside the gene matches. The CDR3 runs 13 residues. Written as DNA, the CDR3 is TGTGCCAGCAGCCGGACAGGAGACTTTGAAGCTTTCTTT. Protein: CASSRTGDFEAFF.

V gene TRBV3-1 (or the pseudogene TRBV3-2) combines with J gene TRBJ2-1, with 7 positions matching TRBD2. The V and J ends lost 3 bases and 6 bases, in that order; junction bases with no gene match: 2. The germline gives CDR1 LGHDT, CDR2 YNNKEL (reference sequence). The CDR3 contains 13 residues. This CDR3 reads CASSQSGGNEQFF. CDR3 bases: TGTGCCAGCAGCCAGTCGGGAGGCAATGAGCAGTTCTTC.

About this clone: The germline gene is not matched at one end of the junction; a read error may be the cause. This chain links TRBV4-2 with TRBJ2-1; TRBD2 agrees at 7 bases. The germline CDR1 and CDR2 sequences are LGHNA and YNFKEQ. This CDR3 contains 17 residues. The CDR3 coding sequence is TGTGCCAGCAGCGAAGACAGAGGGCTAGCGGACAACAATGAGCAGTTCTTC. Amino acid sequence: CASSEDRGLADNNEQFF.

CDR3 sequence reads: CAIGQGAGNSPLHF. The DNA of the CDR3 is TGTGCCATCGGACAGGGGGCAGGCAATTCACCCCTCCACTTT. The chain combines TRBV10-3 with TRBJ1-6, with 11 bases identical to TRBD1. The length of the CDR3 is 14 residues. J lost 7 bases, V lost 8 bases, and 4 bases had no gene match. The germline CDR1 and CDR2 sequences are ENHRY and SYGVKD.

V gene TRBV14 combines with J gene TRBJ1-2; 7 bases match TRBD1. The CDR3 contains 15 residues. CDR1 is SGHDN, CDR2 FVKESK, per germline. V trimming: 1 base; J trimming: 7 bases; junction bases outside the gene matches: 9. CDR3: CASSQVQGGAGGYTF. In DNA, the CDR3 is TGTGCCAGCAGCCAAGTGCAAGGGGGCGCTGGTGGCTACACCTTC.

This sequence joins TRBV27 and TRBJ2-3; D gene unclear. Trimming removed 5 bases at V and 0 bases at J, with 15 bases between. Germline V gene sequence: CDR1 MNHEY, CDR2 SMNVEV (reference sequence). This CDR3 is built from 16 residues. CDR3 bases: TGTGCCAGCAGTGGTCAGAAGGAGACTAGCACAGATACGCAGTATTTT. Translation: CASSGQKETSTDTQYF.

The rearrangement uses TRBV5-4 and TRBJ2-1, with TRBD1 matching over 11 bases. V gave up 3 bases and J gave up 8 bases; unmatched junction bases: 4. Germline V gene lookup returns CDR1 SGHNT and CDR2 YYREEE (reference sequence). This CDR3 is 14 amino acids long. CDR3 region: CASSWGQGDYEQFF. The CDR3 bases are TGTGCCAGCAGCTGGGGACAGGGGGACTATGAGCAGTTCTTC.

This clone was seen a handful of times. The chain uses TRBV10-1 and TRBJ2-1; perhaps TRBD2 as D (7 bases). V lost 4 bases and J 9 bases, leaving 22 bases between the germline ends. The CDR3 extends over 16 amino acids. Looked up from germline, CDR1 is WNHNN and CDR2 is SYGVQD (reference sequence). The CDR3 DNA is TGCGCCAGCAGTGGTACGGGGGGCAACCTTTTGGGTGAGCAGTTCTTC. It specifies CASSGTGGNLLGEQFF.

J is TRBJ1-2 and V is TRBV7-8; D gene uncertain. CDR1 and CDR2 from the germline V gene are SGHVS and FQNEAQ. The CDR3 has 13 residues. Trimming took 3 bases from V and 8 from J, leaving 13 bases between them. The CDR3 bases are TGTGCCAGCAGCTTGGCTCAGGATATGGGCTACACCTTC. It encodes CASSLAQDMGYTF.

The chain recombines TRBV18 with TRBJ2-5, with D maybe TRBD1 (5 bases). CDR1 KGHSH and CDR2 LQKENI come from the germline V gene. This CDR3 has 15 residues. V was clipped by 1 base and J by 5 bases, with 14 bases between them. Written as DNA, the CDR3 is TGTGCCAGCTCACCACGGAAGGGGCTAGGGGAGACCCAGTACTTC. Translated: CASSPRKGLGETQYF.

This rearrangement joins TRBV4-1 to TRBJ1-4, with unresolved D. In germline, CDR1 is MGHRA, CDR2 YSYEKL. The CDR3 length is 15 residues. V dropped 1 base and J dropped 5 bases, with 11 bases sitting between them. CDR3 DNA: TGCGCCAGCAGCCAAGGAGGTCCGGAAAATGAAAAACTGTTTTTT. Amino acids: CASSQGGPENEKLFF.

The gene calls are TRBV5-1 and TRBJ2-7; 8 positions agree with TRBD1. This CDR3 spans 14 amino acids. The germline gives CDR1 SGHRS, CDR2 YFSETQ. J gave up 7 bases and V 4 bases, and 10 bases lay outside the gene matches. The CDR3 coding sequence is TGCGCCAGCAGCGACCAGGGGGCCTCTCAGGAGCAGTACTTC. This translates into CASSDQGASQEQYF.

The chain couples TRBV7-2 to TRBJ1-2, with TRBD1 identical over 7 bases. There are 16 residues in the CDR3. The germline V gene encodes CDR1 SGHTA and CDR2 FQGNSA. The trim removed 0 bases at V and 3 bases at J, leaving 7 bases unmatched. In nucleotides, the CDR3 is TGTGCCAGCAGCTTAGCGTTGAGACAGGGTCACTATGGCTACACCTTC. It translates to CASSLALRQGHYGYTF.

The V gene is TRBV19, the J gene TRBJ2-7; 7 nucleotides match TRBD2. V was clipped by 7 bases and J by 1 base; unmatched bases: 7. CDR3 length: 14 residues. Germline CDR1 reads LNHDA; CDR2 reads SQIVND (reference sequence). DNA for the CDR3: TGTGCCAGTAAGCGGGGTTGGACTTCCTACGAGCAGTACTTC. This codes for CASKRGWTSYEQYF.

The chain's CDR3 is CASSHGGGTGELFF. The CDR3 DNA reads TGTGCCAGCAGCCATGGGGGAGGCACCGGGGAGCTGTTTTTT. J is TRBJ2-2 and V is TRBV3-1 (or the pseudogene TRBV3-2), with D tentatively TRBD2 (6 bases). The CDR3 covers 14 residues. Trimming shortened V by 3 bases and J by 4 bases, and 9 bases separated the two germline ends. CDR1 LGHDT and CDR2 YNNKEL come from the germline V gene (reference sequence).

The chain is built from TRBV2 and TRBJ1-6, with TRBD1 matching over 7 bases. Losses at the gene ends were 6 bases for V and 7 bases for J; bases not matched to a gene: 9. The CDR3 length is 15 residues. CDR1 SNHLY and CDR2 FYNNEI come from the germline V gene. The CDR3 region has the DNA TGTGCCAGCAGCGCCCGGACAGGAAGAAATTCACCCCTCCACTTT. Its translation is CASSARTGRNSPLHF.

The genes are TRBV27 and TRBJ2-1; TRBD2 might be the D (6 bases). V lost 5 bases and J lost 7, with 15 bases in between. The germline gives CDR1 MNHEY, CDR2 SMNVEV (reference sequence). This CDR3 contains 14 residues. DNA for the CDR3: TGTGCCAGCAGTGCCGAGACTAGGGGAAATGAGCAGTTCTTC. Its protein is CASSAETRGNEQFF.

The chain recombines TRBV6-5 with TRBJ2-2; possibly TRBD1 for D (6 bases). Trimming cost V 6 bases and J 4 bases, with 12 bases left between them. Germline V gives CDR1 MNHEY, CDR2 SVGAGI. The CDR3 runs to 14 residues. CDR3 in DNA: TGTGCCAGCAGAAAGAGCAGGGGCACCGGGGAGCTGTTTTTT. Translating it yields CASRKSRGTGELFF.